This TCR beta chain is drawn from a study of blood T cell repertoires in COVID-19. Study overall: The study drew acute and convalescent COVID-19 samples from the United States, Italy and Spain. In each case, the material was cDNA or gDNA derived from T cells, B-cell-depleted T cells, or PBMCs.

CDR1 and CDR2 (germline): PRHDT, FYEKMQ (reference sequence). Losses at the gene ends were 4 bases for V and 3 bases for J; bases not matched to a gene: 5. The CDR3 spans 15 residues. Original analysis: For nucleated cells, counts were estimated from reference gene primer amplification. This table comes from immunoSEQ multiplex PCR, and its TCRdb copy is limited to in-frame clones, with some not included. That table furnishes V, J and clone size, whereas the DNA furnished D and trimming. The sample carries tens of thousands of clones, around 87% recorded once. The clonotype comes from a human donor in a cohort sampled during active COVID-19. This chain uses TRBV13 with TRBJ2-7, with TRBD1 identical over 11 bases. Input material: peripheral blood. This CDR3 is CASSSQGQGDYEQYF. The CDR3 DNA follows: TGTGCCAGCAGCTCCCAGGGACAGGGGGACTACGAGCAGTACTTC.